This T cell receptor (beta chain) was documented in a study of STAT5B mutations in CD4+ large granular lymphocyte leukemia. The V gene's germline CDR1 is SGHRS and CDR2 YFSETQ. The CDR3 totals 11 residues. The repertoire was sequenced with immunoSEQ multiplex PCR; TCRdb's copy has only in-frame clones and lacks some. The sample lists under 40,000 clones, around 70% occurring once. This clone showed up just a few times. This sequence was found in a human donor in good health. The sequenced sample consisted of CD4+ T cells from blood buffy coats. The V and J genes are TRBV5-1 and TRBJ2-7, with no clear D. This chain's CDR3 is CTLVGLIEQYF. DNA for the CDR3: TGCACTCTGGTGGGGTTGATCGAGCAGTACTTC. Using reference TRBV5-1 and TRBJ2-7 for the parts outside the CDR3, the full variable domain is KAGVTQTPRYLIKTRGQQVTLSCSPISGHRSVSWYQQTPGQGLQFLFEYFSETQRNKGNFPGRFSGRQFSNSRSEMNVSTLELGDSALYLCTLVGLIEQYFGPGTRLTVT.